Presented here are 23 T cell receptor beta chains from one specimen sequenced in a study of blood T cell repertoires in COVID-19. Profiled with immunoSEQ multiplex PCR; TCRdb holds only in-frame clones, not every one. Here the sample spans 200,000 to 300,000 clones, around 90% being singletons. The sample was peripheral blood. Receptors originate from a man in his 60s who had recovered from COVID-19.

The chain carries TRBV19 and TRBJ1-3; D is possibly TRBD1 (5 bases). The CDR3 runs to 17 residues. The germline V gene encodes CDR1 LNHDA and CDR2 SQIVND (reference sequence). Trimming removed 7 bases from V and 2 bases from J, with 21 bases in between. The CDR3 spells CASTGADGLAAGNTIYF. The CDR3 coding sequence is TGTGCCAGTACTGGGGCGGACGGACTAGCCGCTGGAAACACCATATATTTT.

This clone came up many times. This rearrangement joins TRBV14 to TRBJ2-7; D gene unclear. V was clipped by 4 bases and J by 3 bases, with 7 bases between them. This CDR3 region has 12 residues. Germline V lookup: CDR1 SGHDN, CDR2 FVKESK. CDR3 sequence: CASSPANYEQYF. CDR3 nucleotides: TGTGCCAGCAGCCCCGCGAACTACGAGCAGTACTTC.

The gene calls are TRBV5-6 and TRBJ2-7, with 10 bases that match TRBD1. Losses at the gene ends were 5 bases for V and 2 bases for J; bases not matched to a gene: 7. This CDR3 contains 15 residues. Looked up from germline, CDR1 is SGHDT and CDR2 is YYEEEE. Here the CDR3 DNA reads TGTGCCAGCAGGCCCGGGACAGGGGTGGCCTACGAGCAGTACGTC. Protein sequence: CASRPGTGVAYEQYV.

The CDR3 region is CASSKGLAGADTQYF. CDR3 coding DNA: TGTGCCAGTAGCAAGGGACTAGCGGGCGCAGATACGCAGTATTTT. This chain joins TRBV19 and TRBJ2-3, with 12 bases matching TRBD2. CDR3 length: 15 amino acids. J lost 4 bases, V lost 6 bases, and 5 bases had no gene match. In germline, CDR1 is LNHDA, CDR2 SQIVND (reference sequence).

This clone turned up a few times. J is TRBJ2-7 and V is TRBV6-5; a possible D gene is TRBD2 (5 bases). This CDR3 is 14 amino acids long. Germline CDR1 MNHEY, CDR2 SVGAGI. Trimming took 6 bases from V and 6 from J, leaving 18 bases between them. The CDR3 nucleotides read TGTGCCAGCAGACCAGCGGCAGATTATGGCGAGCAGTACTTC. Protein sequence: CASRPAADYGEQYF.

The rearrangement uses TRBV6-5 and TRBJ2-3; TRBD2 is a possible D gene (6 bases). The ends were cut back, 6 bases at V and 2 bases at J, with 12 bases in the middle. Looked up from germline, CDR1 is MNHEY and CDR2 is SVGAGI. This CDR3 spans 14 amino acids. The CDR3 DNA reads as TGTGCCAGCAGAGACGGGGGAAACACAGATACGCAGTATTTT. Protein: CASRDGGNTDTQYF.

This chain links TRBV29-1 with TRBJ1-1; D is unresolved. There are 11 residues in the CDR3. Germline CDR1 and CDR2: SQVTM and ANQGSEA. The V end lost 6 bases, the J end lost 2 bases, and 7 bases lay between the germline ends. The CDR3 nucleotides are TGCAGCGTCGCGTTAAACACTGAAGCTTTCTTT. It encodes CSVALNTEAFF.

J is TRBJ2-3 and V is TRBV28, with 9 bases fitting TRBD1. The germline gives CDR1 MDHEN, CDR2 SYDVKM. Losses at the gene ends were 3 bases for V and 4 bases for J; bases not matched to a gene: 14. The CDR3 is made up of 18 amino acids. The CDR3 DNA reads TGTGCCAGCAGTTTTTCCGGCGGGACAGGGTTAAAGTCAGATACGCAGTATTTT. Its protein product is CASSFSGGTGLKSDTQYF.

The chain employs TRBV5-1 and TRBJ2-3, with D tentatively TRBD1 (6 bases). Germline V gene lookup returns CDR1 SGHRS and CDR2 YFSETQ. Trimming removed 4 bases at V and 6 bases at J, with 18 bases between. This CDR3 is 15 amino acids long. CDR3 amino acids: CASSRGTQGTDTQYF. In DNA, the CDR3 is TGCGCCAGCAGCCGAGGGACACAAGGGACCGATACGCAGTATTTT.

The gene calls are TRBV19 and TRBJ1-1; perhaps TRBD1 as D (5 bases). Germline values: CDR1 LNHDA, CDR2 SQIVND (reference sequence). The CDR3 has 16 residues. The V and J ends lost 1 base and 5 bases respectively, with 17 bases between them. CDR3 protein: CASSIVGGGTGTEAFF. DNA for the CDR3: TGTGCCAGTAGTATAGTGGGGGGTGGGACGGGGACTGAAGCTTTCTTT.

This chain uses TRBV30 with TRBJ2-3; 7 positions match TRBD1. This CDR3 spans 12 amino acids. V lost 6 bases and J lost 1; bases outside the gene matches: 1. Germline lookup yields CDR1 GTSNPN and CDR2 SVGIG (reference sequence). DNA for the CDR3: TGTGCCTGCGGACAGGGCACAGATACGCAGTATTTT. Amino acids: CACGQGTDTQYF. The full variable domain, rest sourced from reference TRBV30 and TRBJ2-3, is SQTIHQWPATLVQPVGSPLSLECTVEGTSNPNLYWYRQAAGRGLQLLFYSVGIGQISSEVPQNLSASRPQDRQFILSSKKLLLSDSGFYLCACGQGTDTQYFGPGTRLTVL.

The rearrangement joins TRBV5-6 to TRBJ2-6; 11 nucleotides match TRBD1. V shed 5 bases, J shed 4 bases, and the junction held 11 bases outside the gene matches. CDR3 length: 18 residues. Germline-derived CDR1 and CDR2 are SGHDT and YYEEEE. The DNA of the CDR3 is TGTGCCAGCAGTTCCCCGGGACAGGGGGGCTCCGGGGCCAACGTCCTGACTTTC. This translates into CASSSPGQGGSGANVLTF.

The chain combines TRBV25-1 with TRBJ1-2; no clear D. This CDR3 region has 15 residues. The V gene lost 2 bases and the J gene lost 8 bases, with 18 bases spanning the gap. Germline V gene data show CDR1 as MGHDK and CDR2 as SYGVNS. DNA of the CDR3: TGTGCCAGCAGTGAAATTTTTAATGCAGGCTCCGGCTACACCTTC. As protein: CASSEIFNAGSGYTF.

This CDR3 reads CASSLGGVLSFIQYF. CDR3 coding DNA: TGTGCCAGCAGCTTAGGGGGCGTACTTTCCTTTATTCAGTACTTC. The rearrangement uses TRBV7-9 and TRBJ2-4, with D perhaps matching TRBD1 (5 bases). Germline V gives CDR1 SEHNR, CDR2 FQNEAQ (reference sequence). Trimming left V 1 base short and J 10 bases short, with 17 bases between. The CDR3 is made up of 15 amino acids.

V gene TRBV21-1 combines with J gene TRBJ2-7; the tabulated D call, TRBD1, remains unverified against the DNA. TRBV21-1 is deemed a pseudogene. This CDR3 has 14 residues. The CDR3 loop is CASSKAGQGPEQYV. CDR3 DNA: TGTGCCAGCAGCAAAGCCGGACAGGGCCCCGAGCAGTACGTC.

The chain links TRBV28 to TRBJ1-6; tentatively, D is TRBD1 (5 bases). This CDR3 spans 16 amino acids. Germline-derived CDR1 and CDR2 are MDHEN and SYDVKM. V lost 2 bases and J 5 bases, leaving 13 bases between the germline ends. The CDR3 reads CASSLAAGRDNSPLHF. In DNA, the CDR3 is TGTGCCAGCAGTTTAGCTGCGGGACGGGATAATTCACCCCTCCACTTT.

As DNA, the CDR3 is TGTGCCAGCAGTTTTGGAGGGTACTATGGCTACACCTTC. The encoded protein is CASSFGGYYGYTF. This chain joins TRBV28 and TRBJ1-2; the D is unclear. Germline V gives CDR1 MDHEN, CDR2 SYDVKM. The V end was cut by 3 bases, the J end by 3 bases, with 8 bases between. This CDR3 has 13 residues.

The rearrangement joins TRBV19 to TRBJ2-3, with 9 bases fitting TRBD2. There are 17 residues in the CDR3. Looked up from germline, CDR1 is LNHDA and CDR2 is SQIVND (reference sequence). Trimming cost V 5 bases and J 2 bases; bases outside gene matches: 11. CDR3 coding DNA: TGTGCCAGTAGTCTAACTCGGAAGCGGGGGGACACAGATACGCAGTATTTT. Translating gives CASSLTRKRGDTDTQYF.

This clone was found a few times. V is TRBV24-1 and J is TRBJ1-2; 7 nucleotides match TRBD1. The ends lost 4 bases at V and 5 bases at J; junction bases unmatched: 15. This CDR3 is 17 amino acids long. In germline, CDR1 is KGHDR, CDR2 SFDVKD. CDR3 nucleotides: TGTGCCACCAGTGACGCGGTGGCAGGGGGTCCAAGGTATGGCTACACCTTC. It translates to CATSDAVAGGPRYGYTF.

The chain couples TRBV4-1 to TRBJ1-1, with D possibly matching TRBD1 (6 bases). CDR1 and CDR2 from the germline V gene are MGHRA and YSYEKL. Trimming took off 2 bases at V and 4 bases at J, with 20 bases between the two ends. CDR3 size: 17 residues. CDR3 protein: CASSQNTRGERSTEAFF. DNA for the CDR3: TGCGCCAGCAGCCAAAACACCAGGGGTGAAAGGAGCACTGAAGCTTTCTTT.

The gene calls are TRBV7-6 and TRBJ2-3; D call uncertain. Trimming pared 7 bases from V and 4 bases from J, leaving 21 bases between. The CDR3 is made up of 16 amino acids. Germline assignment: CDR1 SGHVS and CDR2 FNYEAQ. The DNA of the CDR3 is TGTGCCAGCACCAAATTCGAACATTCTCCTGCAGATACGCAGTATTTT. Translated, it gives CASTKFEHSPADTQYF.

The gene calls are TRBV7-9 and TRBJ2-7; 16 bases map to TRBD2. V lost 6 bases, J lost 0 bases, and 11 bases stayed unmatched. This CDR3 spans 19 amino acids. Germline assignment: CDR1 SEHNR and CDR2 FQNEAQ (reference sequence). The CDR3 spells CASSLRPGLAGGTSYEQYF. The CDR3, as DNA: TGTGCCAGCAGTCTCAGACCGGGACTAGCGGGGGGGACCTCCTACGAGCAGTACTTC.

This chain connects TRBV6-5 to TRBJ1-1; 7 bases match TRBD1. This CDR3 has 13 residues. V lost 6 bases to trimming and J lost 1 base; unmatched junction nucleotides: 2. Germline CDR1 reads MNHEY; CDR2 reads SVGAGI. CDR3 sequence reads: CASRWTGNTEAFF. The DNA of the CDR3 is TGTGCCAGCAGATGGACAGGGAACACTGAAGCTTTCTTT.